The source of this T cell receptor (beta chain) is a study of tumor-infiltrating lymphocytes in primary liver carcinoma. Unsorted bulk tissue (roughly 19-31 mg) underwent RNA and DNA co-extraction. Germline V CDR1 and CDR2: SGHTA, FQGNSA. V lost 0 bases and J 9 bases, leaving 12 bases between the germline ends. The CDR3 is 14 amino acids. The researchers produced TCR beta cDNA from around 0.5 ug total RNA with a constant-region primer. Sequencing libraries for TCR beta derived from three nested multiplex PCR rounds that used slightly modified ARM-PCR. The first two PCR rounds, around 11 cycles each, used TRBV1-TRBV30 forward primers and a C-beta reverse primer. TCRdb re-derived calls from the multiplex PCR reads in MiXCR, one entry per CDR3 protein. This sample has about 22,000 distinct CDR3 sequences, with 65% to 85% found just once. This clonotype showed up just a few times.

Material for sequencing was liver tumor tissue from sampling region 2. The subset denotes: tumor region T2, inferior pole. The TCR comes from a woman in her twenties or thirties with primary liver carcinoma and hepatitis B virus infection. The V gene is TRBV7-2, the J gene TRBJ2-1; the D call may be TRBD1 or TRBD2 (6 bases each). The chain's CDR3 is CASSLARGTIEQFF. The CDR3 coding sequence is TGTGCCAGCAGCTTAGCTCGCGGGACAATTGAGCAGTTCTTC.